The clone carrying this T cell receptor beta chain occurred a few times. The antigen is not known. Sequencing was performed with immunoSEQ multiplex PCR; in TCRdb, only in-frame clones are kept and a portion is missing. This sample has 65,000 or so clones, with about 83% found just once. The data originate from a study of radiation and T cells in renal cell carcinoma. Study results and caveats: From baseline, blood top tumor clonotypes peaked at 2 weeks post-radiation. Baseline intratumoral clonotype presence is unknown without pretreatment biopsies.

Stated time point: blood 4 weeks post-SBRT, at nephrectomy. Treatment here: 15 Gy SBRT to primary tumor, nephrectomy 4 weeks later. Nephrectomy followed 15 Gy stereotactic body radiation by 4 weeks. The patient's renal cell carcinoma had clear cell pathology. Germline assignment: CDR1 SGHRS and CDR2 YFSETQ. The CDR3 has 15 residues. Trimming removed 1 base from V and 0 bases from J, with 8 bases in between. The source material was blood, sampled from a patient whose treatment included radiotherapy and nephrectomy. The genes are TRBV5-1 and TRBJ1-3; D is uncertain. This TCR came from a man in his sixties with renal cell carcinoma. CDR3 DNA sequence: TGCGCCAGCAGCTTGTATCCGGGCTCTGGAAACACCATATATTTT. Protein: CASSLYPGSGNTIYF.